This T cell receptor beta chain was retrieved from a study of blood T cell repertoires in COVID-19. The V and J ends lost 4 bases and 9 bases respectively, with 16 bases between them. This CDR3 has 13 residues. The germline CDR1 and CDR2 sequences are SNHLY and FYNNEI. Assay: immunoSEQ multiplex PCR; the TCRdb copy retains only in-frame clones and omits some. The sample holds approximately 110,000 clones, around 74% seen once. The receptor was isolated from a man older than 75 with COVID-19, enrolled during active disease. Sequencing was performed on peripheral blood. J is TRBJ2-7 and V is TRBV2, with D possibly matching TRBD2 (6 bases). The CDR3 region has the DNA TGTGCCAGCAGTGTAGCACAGGAGGGGACGCAGTACTTC. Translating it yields CASSVAQEGTQYF.